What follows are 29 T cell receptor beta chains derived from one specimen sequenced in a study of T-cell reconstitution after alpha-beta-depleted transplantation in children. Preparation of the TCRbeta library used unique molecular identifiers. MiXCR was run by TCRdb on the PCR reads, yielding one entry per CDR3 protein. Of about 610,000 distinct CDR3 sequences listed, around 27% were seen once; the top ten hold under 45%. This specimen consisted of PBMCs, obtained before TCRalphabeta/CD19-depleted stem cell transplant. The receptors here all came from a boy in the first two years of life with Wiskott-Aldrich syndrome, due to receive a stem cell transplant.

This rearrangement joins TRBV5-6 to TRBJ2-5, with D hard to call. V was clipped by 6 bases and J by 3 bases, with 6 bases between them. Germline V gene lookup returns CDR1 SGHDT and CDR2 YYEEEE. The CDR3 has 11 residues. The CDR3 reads CASTREETQYF. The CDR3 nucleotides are TGTGCCAGCACCCGTGAAGAGACCCAGTACTTC.

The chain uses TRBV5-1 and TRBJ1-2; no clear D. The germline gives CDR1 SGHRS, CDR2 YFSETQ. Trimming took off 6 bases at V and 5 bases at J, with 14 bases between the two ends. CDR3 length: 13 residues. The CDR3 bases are TGCGCCAGCACGGACGGTGTTAGATATGGCTACACCTTC. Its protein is CASTDGVRYGYTF.

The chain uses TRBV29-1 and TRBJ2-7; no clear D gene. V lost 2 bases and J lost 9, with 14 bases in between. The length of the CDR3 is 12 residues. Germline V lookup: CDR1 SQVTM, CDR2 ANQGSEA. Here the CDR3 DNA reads TGCAGCGTTGAAAGCAAGGGCTGGGGGCAGTACTTC. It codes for CSVESKGWGQYF.

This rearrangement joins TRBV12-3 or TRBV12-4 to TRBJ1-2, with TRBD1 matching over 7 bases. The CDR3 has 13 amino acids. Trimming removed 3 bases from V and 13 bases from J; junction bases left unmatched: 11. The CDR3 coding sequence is TGTGCCAGCAGTTTCGGGACAGCCGGGGGGCTCACCTTC. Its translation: CASSFGTAGGLTF.

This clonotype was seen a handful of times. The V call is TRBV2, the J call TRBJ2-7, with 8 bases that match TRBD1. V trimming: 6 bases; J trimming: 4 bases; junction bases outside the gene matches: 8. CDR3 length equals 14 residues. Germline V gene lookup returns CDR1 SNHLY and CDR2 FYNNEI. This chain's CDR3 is CASSGQGPLYEQYF. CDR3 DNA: TGTGCCAGCAGCGGACAGGGCCCCCTTTACGAGCAGTACTTC.

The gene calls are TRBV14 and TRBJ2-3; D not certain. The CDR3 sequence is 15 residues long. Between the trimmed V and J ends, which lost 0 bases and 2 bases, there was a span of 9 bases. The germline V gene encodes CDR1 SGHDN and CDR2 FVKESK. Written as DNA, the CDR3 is TGTGCCAGCAGCCAAGAAGCCAGGCCCACAGATACGCAGTATTTT. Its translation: CASSQEARPTDTQYF.

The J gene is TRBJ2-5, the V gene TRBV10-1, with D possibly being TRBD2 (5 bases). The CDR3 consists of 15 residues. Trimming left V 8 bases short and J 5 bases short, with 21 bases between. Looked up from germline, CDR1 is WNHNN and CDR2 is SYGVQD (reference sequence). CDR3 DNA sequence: TGCGCCAGCGGGAGCCAGCGGACCCTCCGGGAGACCCAGTACTTC. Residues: CASGSQRTLRETQYF.

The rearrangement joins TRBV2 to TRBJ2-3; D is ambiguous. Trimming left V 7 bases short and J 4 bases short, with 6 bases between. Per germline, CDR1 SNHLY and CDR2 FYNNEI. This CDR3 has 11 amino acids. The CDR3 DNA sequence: TGTGCCAGCACTTACGCAGATACGCAGTATTTT. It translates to CASTYADTQYF.

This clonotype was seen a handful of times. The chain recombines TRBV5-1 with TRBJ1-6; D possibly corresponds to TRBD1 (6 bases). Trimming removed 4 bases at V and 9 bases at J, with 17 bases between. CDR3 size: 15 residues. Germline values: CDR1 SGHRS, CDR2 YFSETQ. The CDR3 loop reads CASSPGTPEGSPLHF. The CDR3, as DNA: TGCGCCAGCAGCCCCGGGACACCCGAGGGTTCACCCCTCCACTTT.

DNA for the CDR3: TGCAGTGCTAGAGATTCAGGGGGGCACGGCTATGGCTACACCTTC. This encodes CSARDSGGHGYGYTF. The chain joins TRBV20-1 to TRBJ1-2; 7 bases are a match to TRBD1. The CDR3 covers 15 residues. V trimming: 0 bases; J trimming: 4 bases; junction bases outside the gene matches: 8. The V gene's germline CDR1 is DFQATT and CDR2 SNEGSKA (reference sequence).

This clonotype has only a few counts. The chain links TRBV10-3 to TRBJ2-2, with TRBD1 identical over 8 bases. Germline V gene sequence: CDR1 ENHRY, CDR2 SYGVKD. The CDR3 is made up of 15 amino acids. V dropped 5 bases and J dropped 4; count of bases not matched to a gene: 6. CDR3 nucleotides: TGTGCCATCAGTCCCGACAGGGGAGGCACCGGGGAGCTGTTTTTT. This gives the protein CAISPDRGGTGELFF.

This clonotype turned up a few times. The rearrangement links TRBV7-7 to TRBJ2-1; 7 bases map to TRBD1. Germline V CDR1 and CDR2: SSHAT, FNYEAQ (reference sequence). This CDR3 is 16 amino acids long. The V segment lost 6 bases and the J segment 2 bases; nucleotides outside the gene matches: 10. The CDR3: CASSLSLGTAYNEQFF. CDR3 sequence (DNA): TGTGCCAGCAGTCTCAGCTTAGGGACAGCCTACAATGAGCAGTTCTTC.

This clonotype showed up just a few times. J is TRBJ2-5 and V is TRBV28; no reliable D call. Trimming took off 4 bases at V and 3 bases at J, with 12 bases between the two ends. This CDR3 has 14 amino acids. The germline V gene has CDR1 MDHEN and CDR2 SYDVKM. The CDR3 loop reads CASSSSPPEETQYF. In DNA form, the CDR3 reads TGTGCCAGCAGTTCCTCCCCGCCTGAAGAGACCCAGTACTTC.

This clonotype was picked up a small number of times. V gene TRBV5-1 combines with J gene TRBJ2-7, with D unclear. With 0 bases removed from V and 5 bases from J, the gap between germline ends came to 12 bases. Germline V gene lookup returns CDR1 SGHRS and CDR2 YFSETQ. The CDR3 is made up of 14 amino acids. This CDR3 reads CASSLVAGSNEQYF. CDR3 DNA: TGCGCCAGCAGCTTGGTCGCAGGAAGCAACGAGCAGTACTTC.

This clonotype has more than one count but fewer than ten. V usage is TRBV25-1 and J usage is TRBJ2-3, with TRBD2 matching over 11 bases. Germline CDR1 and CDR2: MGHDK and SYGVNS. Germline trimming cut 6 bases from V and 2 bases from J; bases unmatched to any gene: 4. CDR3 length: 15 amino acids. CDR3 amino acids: CASRGLADYTDTQYF. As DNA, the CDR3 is TGTGCCAGCAGGGGACTAGCGGATTACACAGATACGCAGTATTTT.

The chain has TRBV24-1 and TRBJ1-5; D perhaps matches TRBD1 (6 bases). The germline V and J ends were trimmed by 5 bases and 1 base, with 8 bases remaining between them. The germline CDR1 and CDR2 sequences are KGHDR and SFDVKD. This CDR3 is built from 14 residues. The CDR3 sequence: CATSGGGSNQPQHF. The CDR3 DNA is TGTGCCACCAGTGGAGGGGGAAGCAATCAGCCCCAGCATTTT.

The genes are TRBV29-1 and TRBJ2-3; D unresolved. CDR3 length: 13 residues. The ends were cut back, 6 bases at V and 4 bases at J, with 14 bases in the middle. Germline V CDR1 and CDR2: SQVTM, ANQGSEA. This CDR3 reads CSVLGLLPDTQYF. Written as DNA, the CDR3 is TGCAGCGTGTTGGGTCTGCTACCAGATACGCAGTATTTT.

CDR3 sequence: CASRALRLQDQPQHF. For the CDR3, the DNA is TGTGCCAGTAGAGCACTCCGGCTACAGGATCAGCCCCAGCATTTT. The chain has TRBV6-1 and TRBJ1-5; tentative D call: TRBD1 (5 bases). Trimming cost V 9 bases and J 5 bases, with 20 bases left between them. The germline V gene has CDR1 MNHNS and CDR2 SASEGT. This CDR3 spans 15 amino acids.

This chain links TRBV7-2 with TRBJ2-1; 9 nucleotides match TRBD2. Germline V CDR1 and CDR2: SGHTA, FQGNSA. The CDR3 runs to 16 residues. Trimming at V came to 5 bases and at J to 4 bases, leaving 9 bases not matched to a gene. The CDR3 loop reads CASSRMTSGFYNEQFF. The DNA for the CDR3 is TGTGCCAGCAGCCGAATGACTAGCGGCTTTTACAATGAGCAGTTCTTC.

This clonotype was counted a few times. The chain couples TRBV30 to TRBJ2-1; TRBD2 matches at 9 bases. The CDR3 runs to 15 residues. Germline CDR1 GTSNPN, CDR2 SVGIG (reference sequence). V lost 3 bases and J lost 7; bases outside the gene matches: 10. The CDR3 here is CAWSGISGRKNEQFF. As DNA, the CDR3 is TGTGCCTGGAGCGGAATCAGCGGGAGGAAAAATGAGCAGTTCTTC.

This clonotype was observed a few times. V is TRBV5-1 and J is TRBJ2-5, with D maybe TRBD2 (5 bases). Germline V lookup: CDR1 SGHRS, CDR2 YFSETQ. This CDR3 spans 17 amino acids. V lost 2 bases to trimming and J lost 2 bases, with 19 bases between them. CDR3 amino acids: CASSLVRREGLQETQYF. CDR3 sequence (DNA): TGCGCCAGCAGCTTAGTCAGGCGAGAGGGTCTTCAAGAGACCCAGTACTTC. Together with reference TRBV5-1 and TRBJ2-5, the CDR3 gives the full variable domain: KAGVTQTPRYLIKTRGQQVTLSCSPISGHRSVSWYQQTPGQGLQFLFEYFSETQRNKGNFPGRFSGRQFSNSRSEMNVSTLELGDSALYLCASSLVRREGLQETQYFGPGTRLLVL.

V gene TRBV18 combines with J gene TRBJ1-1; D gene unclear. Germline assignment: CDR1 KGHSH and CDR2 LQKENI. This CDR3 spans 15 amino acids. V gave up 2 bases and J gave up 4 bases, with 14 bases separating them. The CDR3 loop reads CASSPREGSVTEAFF. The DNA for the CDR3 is TGTGCCAGCTCACCAAGAGAAGGCTCGGTCACTGAAGCTTTCTTT.

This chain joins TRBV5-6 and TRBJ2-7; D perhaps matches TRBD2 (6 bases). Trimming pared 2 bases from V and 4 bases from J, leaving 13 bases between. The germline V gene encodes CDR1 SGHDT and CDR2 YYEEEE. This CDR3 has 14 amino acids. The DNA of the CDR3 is TGTGCCAGCAGCTTCGGGAGCCGCCCTTACGAGCAGTACTTC. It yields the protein CASSFGSRPYEQYF.

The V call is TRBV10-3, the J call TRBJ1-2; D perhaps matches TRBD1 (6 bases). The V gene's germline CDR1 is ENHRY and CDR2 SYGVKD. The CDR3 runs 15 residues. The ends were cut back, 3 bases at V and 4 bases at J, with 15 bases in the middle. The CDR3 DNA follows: TGTGCCATCAGTGAAATGGGGACACAGGGCTATGGCTACACCTTC. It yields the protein CAISEMGTQGYGYTF.

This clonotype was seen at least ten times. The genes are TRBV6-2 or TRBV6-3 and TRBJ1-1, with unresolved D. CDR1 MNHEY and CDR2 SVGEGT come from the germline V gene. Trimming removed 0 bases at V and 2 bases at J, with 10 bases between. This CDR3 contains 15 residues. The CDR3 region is CASSYSKLGNTEAFF. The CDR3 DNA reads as TGTGCCAGCAGTTACTCGAAGTTAGGAAACACTGAAGCTTTCTTT.

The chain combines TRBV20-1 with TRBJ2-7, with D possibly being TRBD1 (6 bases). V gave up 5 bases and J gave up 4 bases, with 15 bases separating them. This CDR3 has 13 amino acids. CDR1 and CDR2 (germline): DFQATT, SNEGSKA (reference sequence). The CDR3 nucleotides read TGCAGTGCTGTTCCGGGACATGATTACGAGCAGTACTTC. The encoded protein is CSAVPGHDYEQYF.

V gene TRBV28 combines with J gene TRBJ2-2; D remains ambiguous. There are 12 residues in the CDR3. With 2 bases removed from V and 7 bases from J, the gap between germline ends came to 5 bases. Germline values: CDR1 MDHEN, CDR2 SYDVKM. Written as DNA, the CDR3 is TGTGCCAGCAGTTTAGTGCACGGGGAGCTGTTTTTT. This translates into CASSLVHGELFF.

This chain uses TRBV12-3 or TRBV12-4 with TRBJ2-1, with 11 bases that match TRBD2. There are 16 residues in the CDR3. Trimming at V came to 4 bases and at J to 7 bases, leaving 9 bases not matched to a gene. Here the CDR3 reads CASSYQTSGSLNEQFF. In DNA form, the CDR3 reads TGTGCCAGCAGTTATCAAACTAGCGGGAGTCTTAATGAGCAGTTCTTC.

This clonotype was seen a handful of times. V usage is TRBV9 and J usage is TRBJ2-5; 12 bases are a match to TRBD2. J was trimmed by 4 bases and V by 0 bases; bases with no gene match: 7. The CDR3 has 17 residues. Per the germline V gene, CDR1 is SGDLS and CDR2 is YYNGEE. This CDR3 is CASSVATLAGGLETQYF. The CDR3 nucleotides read TGTGCCAGCAGCGTAGCTACCCTAGCGGGAGGGTTAGAGACCCAGTACTTC. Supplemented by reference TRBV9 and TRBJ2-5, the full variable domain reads DSGVTQTPKHLITATGQRVTLRCSPRSGDLSVYWYQQSLDQGLQFLIQYYNGEERAKGNILERFSAQQFPDLHSELNLSSLELGDSALYFCASSVATLAGGLETQYFGPGTRLLVL.